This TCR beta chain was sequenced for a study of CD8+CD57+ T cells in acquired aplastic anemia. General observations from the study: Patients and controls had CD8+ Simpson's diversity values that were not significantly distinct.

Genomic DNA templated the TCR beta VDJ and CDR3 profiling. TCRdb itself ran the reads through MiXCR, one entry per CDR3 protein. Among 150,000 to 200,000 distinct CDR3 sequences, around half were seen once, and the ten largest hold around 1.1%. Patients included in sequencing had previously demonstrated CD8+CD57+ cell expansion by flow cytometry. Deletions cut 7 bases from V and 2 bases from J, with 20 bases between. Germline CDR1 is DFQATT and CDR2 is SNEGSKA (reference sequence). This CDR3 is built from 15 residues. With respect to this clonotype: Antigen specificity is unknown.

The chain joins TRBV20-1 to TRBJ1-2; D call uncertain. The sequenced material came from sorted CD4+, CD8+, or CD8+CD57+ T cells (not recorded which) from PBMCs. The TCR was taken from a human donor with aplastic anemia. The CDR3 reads CSGSGIADLNYGYTF. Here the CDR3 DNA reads TGCAGTGGATCAGGCATCGCTGACCTAAACTATGGCTACACCTTC.